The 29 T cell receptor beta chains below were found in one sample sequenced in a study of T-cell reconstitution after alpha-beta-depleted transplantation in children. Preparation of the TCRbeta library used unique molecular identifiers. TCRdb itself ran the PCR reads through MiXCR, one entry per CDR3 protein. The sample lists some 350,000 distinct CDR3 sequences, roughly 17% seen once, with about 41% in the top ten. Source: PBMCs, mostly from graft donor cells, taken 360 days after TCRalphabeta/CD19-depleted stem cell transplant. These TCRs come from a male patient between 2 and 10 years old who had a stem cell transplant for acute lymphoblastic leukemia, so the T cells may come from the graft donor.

The CDR3 DNA reads TGTGCCAGCAGTTCCGGAGCGGGAGCCTTGGCATCCTACGAGCAGTACTTC. Protein sequence: CASSSGAGALASYEQYF. The rearrangement joins TRBV28 to TRBJ2-7; 8 bases agree with TRBD2. In germline, CDR1 is MDHEN, CDR2 SYDVKM. V lost 4 bases, J lost 1 base, and 12 bases stayed unmatched. This CDR3 has 17 residues.

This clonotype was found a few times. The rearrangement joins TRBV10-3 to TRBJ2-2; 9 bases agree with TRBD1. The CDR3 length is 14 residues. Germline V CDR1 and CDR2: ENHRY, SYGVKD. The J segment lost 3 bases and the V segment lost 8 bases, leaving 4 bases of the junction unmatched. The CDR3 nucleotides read TGTGCCATCGGGACAGGGCCCGACACCGGGGAGCTGTTTTTT. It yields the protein CAIGTGPDTGELFF.

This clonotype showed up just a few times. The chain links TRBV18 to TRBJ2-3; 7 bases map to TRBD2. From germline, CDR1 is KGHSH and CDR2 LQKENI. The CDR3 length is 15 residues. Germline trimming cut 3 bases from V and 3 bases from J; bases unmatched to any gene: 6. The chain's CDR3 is CASSPPMRETDTQYF. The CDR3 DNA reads TGTGCCAGCTCACCGCCTATGCGGGAGACAGATACGCAGTATTTT.

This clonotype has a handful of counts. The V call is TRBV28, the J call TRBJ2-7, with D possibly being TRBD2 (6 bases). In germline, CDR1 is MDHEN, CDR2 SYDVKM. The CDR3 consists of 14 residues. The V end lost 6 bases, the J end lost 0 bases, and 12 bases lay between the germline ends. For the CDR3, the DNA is TGTGCCAGCAGGGGTCTAGCGAACTCCTACGAGCAGTACTTC. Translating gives CASRGLANSYEQYF.

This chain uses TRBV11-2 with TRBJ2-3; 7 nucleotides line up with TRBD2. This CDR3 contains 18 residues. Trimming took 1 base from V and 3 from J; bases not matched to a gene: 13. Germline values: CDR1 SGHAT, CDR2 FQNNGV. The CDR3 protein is CASSLGSFGRRATDTQYF. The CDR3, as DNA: TGTGCCAGCAGCTTAGGGTCTTTCGGGAGGAGGGCAACAGATACGCAGTATTTT.

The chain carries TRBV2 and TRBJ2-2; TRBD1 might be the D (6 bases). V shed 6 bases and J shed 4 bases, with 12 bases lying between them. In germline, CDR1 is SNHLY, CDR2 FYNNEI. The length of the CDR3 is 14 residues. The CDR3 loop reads CASRGTSTTGELFF. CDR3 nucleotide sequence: TGTGCCAGCAGAGGGACAAGTACCACCGGGGAGCTGTTTTTT.

For the CDR3, the DNA is TGTGCTAGTGGTTTCGCTGGGAACACCGGGGAGCTGTTTTTT. Residues: CASGFAGNTGELFF. The V gene is TRBV12-5, the J gene TRBJ2-2; D unclear. This CDR3 has 14 amino acids. Trimming cost V 3 bases and J 1 base, with 6 bases left between them. Germline-derived CDR1 and CDR2 are LGHNT and FRNRAP.

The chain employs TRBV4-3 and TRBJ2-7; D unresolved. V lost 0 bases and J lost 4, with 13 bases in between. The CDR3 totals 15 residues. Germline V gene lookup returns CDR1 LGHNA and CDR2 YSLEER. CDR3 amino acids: CASSQEGVVGYEQYF. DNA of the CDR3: TGCGCCAGCAGCCAAGAAGGAGTTGTGGGGTACGAGCAGTACTTC.

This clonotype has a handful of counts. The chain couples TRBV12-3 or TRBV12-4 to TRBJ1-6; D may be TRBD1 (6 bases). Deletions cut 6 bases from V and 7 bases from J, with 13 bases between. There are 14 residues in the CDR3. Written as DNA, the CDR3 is TGTGCCAGCAGCTTCAGGGGAGGCAATTCACCCCTCCACTTT. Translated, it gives CASSFRGGNSPLHF.

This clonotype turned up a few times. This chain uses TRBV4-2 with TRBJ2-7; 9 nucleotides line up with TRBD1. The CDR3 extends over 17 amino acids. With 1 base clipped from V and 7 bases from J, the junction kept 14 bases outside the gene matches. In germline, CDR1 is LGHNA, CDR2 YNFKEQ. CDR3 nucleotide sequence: TGTGCCAGCAGCCAAGTGGGGTTCCGGGACAGGGTTCGAGAGCAGTACTTC. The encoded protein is CASSQVGFRDRVREQYF.

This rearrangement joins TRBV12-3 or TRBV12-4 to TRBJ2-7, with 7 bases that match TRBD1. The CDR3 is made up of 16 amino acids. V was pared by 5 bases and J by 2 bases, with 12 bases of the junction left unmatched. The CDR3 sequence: CASSLGPGQRTYEQYF. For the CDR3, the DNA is TGTGCCAGCAGTCTCGGTCCGGGACAGAGAACCTACGAGCAGTACTTC.

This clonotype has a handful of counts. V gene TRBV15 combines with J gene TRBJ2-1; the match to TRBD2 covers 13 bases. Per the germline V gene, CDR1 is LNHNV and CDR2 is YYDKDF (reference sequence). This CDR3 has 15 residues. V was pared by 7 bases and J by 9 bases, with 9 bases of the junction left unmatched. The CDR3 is CATTPGLAGWGEQFF. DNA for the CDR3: TGTGCCACCACCCCGGGACTAGCGGGATGGGGTGAGCAGTTCTTC.

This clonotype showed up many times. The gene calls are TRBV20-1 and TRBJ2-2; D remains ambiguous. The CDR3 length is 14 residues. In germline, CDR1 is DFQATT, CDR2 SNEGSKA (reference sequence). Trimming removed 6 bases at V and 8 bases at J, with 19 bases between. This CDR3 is CSATTRALGGELFF. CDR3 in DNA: TGCAGTGCCACTACCCGGGCGTTAGGTGGGGAGCTGTTTTTT.

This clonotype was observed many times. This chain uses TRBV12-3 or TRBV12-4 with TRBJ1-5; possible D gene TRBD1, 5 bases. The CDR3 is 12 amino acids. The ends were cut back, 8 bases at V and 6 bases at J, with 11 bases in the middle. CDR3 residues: CASRGQGQPQHF. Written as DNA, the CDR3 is TGTGCCAGCCGGGGTCAGGGTCAGCCCCAGCATTTT.

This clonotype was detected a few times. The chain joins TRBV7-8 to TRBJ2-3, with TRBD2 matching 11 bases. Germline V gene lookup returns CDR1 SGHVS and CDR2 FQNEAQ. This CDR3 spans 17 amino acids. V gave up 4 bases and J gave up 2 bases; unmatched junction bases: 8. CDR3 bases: TGTGCCAGCAGCTCCCCGGGACTAGCGGCCCTCACAGATACGCAGTATTTT. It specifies CASSSPGLAALTDTQYF.

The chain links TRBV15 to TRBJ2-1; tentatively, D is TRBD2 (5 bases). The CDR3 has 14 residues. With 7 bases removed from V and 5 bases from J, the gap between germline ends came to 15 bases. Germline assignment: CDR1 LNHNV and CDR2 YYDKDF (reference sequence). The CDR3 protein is CATTPRGRDNEQFF. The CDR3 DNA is TGTGCCACCACTCCTCGTGGGAGAGACAATGAGCAGTTCTTC. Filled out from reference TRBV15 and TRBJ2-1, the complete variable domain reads DAMVIQNPRYQVTQFGKPVTLSCSQTLNHNVMYWYQQKSSQAPKLLFHYYDKDFNNEADTPDNFQSRRPNTSFCFLDIRSPGLGDTAMYLCATTPRGRDNEQFFGPGTRLTVL.

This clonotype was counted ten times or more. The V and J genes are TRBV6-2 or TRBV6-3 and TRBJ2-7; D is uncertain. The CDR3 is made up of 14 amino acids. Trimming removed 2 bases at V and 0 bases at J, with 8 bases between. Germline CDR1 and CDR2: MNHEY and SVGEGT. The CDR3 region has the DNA TGTGCCAGCAGTTACACCCAGAACTCCTACGAGCAGTACTTC. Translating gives CASSYTQNSYEQYF.

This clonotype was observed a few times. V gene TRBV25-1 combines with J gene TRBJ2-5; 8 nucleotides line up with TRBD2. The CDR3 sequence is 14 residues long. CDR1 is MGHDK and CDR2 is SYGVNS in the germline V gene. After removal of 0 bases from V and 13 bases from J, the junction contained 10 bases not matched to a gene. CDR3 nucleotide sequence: TGTGCCAGCAGTGAATATCTAGCTAGCGGGCGAACGTACTTC. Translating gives CASSEYLASGRTYF.

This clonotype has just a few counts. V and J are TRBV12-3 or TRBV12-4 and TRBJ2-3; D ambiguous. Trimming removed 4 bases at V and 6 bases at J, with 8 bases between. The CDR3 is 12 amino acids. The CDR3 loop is CASSYGEDTQYF. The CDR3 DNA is TGTGCCAGCAGTTATGGCGAGGATACGCAGTATTTT.

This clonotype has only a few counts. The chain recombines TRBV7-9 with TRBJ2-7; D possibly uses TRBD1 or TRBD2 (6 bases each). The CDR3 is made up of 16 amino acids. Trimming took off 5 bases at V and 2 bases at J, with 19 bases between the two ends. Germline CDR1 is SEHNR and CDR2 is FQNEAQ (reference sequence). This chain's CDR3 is CASSPRGDSRAYEQYF. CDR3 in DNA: TGTGCCAGCAGCCCAAGGGGGGATAGCCGCGCCTACGAGCAGTACTTC.

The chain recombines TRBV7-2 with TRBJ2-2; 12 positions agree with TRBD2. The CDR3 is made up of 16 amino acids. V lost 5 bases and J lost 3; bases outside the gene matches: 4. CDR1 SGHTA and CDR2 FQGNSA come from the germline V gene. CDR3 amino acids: CASSRRLAGDTGELFF. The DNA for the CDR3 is TGTGCCAGCAGCCGACGACTAGCGGGAGACACCGGGGAGCTGTTTTTT.

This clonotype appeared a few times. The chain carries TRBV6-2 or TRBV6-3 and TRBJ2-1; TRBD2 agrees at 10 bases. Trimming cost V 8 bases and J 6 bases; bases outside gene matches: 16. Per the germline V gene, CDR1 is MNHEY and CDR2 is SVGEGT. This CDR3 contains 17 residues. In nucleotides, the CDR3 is TGTGCCAGCGGCCCCCGGGATAGACTAGCGGGCCTCAATGAGCAGTTCTTC. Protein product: CASGPRDRLAGLNEQFF.

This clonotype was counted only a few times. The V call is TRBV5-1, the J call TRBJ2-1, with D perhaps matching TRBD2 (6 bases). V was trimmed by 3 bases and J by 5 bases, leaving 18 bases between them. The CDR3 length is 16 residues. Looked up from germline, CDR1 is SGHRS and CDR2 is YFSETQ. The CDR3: CASSWGVLVQNNEQFF. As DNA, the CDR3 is TGCGCCAGCAGCTGGGGGGTACTAGTCCAGAACAATGAGCAGTTCTTC.

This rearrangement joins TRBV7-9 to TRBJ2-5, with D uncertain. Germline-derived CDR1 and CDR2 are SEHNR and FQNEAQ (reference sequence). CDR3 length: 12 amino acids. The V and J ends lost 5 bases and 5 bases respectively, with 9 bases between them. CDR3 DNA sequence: TGTGCCAGCAGCCAATTTCCGGAGACCCAGTACTTC. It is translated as CASSQFPETQYF.

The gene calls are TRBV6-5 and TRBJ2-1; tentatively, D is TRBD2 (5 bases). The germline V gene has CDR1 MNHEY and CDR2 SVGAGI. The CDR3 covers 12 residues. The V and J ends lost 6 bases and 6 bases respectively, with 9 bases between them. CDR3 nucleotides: TGTGCCAGCAGAACCAGCGGCAATGAGCAGTTCTTC. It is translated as CASRTSGNEQFF.

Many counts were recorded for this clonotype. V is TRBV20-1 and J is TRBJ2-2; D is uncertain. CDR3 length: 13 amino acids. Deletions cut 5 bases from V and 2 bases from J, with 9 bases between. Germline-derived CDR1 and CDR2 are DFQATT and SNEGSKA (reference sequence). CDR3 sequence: CSAGVTNTGELFF. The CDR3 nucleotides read TGCAGTGCTGGAGTTACTAACACCGGGGAGCTGTTTTTT.

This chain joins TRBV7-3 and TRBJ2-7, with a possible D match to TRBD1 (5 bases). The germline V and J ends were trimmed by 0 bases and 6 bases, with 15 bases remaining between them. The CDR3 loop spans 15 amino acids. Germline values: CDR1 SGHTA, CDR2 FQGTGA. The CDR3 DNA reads TGTGCCAGCAGCTTAACCCGGCAGGGCAGGACCGAGCAGTACTTC. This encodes CASSLTRQGRTEQYF.

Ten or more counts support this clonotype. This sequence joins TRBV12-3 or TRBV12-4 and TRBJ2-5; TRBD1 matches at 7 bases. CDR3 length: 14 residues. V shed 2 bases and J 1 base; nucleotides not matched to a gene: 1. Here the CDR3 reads CASSLPGGQETQYF. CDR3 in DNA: TGTGCCAGCAGTTTACCAGGGGGCCAAGAGACCCAGTACTTC.

The chain's CDR3 is CASSEGGTWELFF. The DNA of the CDR3 is TGTGCCAGCAGTGAAGGCGGGACCTGGGAGCTGTTTTTT. The V call is TRBV6-1, the J call TRBJ2-2, with D maybe TRBD2 (6 bases). The CDR3 consists of 13 residues. Trimming removed 1 base from V and 9 bases from J, with 9 bases in between. Germline V gene sequence: CDR1 MNHNS, CDR2 SASEGT.